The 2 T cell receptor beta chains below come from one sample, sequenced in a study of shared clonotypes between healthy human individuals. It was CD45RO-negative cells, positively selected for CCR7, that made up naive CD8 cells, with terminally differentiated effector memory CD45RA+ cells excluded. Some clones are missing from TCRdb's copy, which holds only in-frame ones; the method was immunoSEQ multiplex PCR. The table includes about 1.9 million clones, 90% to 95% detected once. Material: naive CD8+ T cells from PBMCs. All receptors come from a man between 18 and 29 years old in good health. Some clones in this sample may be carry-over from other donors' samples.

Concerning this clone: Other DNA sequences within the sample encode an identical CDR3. CDR3 coding DNA: TGTGCCAGCAGCGTAGCGCAGGGATCCTACGAGCAGTACTTC. As protein: CASSVAQGSYEQYF. V and J are TRBV9 and TRBJ2-7; a possible D gene is TRBD1 (5 bases). The V gene lost 0 bases and the J gene lost 1 base, with 8 bases spanning the gap. CDR3 length: 14 residues. Germline CDR1 is SGDLS and CDR2 is YYNGEE.

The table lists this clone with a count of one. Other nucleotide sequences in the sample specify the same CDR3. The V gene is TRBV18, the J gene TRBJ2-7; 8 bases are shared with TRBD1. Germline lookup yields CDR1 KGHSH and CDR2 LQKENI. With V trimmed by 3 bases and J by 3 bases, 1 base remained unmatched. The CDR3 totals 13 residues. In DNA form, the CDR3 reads TGTGCCAGCTCACCGACAGGGGACTACGAGCAGTACTTC. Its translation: CASSPTGDYEQYF.